This is a list of T cell receptor beta chains from one sample in a study of blood T cells in healthy people across ages. TCRdb passed the 5' RACE reads through MiXCR, listing each CDR3 protein once. The sample consists of hundreds of thousands of distinct CDR3 sequences, about 55% of them appearing once. Material: blood. The receptors derive from an elderly man in good health. The CDR3 runs from the conserved cysteine through the conserved F or W. Each record gives: D gene, V gene, clone size, J gene, CDR3 DNA, CDR3 protein. D genes are given only for firm matches. Size is stated for part of the rows, as once, few or many counts, or as a class when the clone is expanded.

>NA|TRBV29-1|NA|TRBJ2-1
TGCAGCGTTGAATCGGGAGTGGGTGGCTCCTACAATGAGCAGTTCTTC
CSVESGVGGSYNEQFF
>NA|TRBV12-5|NA|TRBJ2-4
TGTGCTAGTGGTACCGACTTTGGGGGGCCAAAAAACATTCAGTACTTC
CASGTDFGGPKNIQYF
>NA|TRBV25-1|NA|TRBJ2-3
TGTGCCAGCAGTCCCCTTGCGAGGGTGGGCACAGATACGCAGTATTTT
CASSPLARVGTDTQYF
>TRBD1|TRBV7-3|many|TRBJ2-7
TGCGCCAGCAGCTTCGGACAGGGCTACGAGCAGTACTTC
CASSFGQGYEQYF
>TRBD2|TRBV20-1|few|TRBJ2-1
TGCAGTGCTTACCCCACTAGCGGGACCTACAATGAGCAGTTCTTC
CSAYPTSGTYNEQFF
>NA|TRBV30|few|TRBJ1-2
TGTGCCTGCTTAATGGAAGGCTACACCTTC
CACLMEGYTF
>NA|TRBV20-1|NA|TRBJ2-6
TGCAGTGCTAGAGATGATAGAGGTTGGAGGGGTAGGGCCAACGTCCTGACTTTC
CSARDDRGWRGRANVLTF
>NA|TRBV5-1|NA|TRBJ2-7
TGCGCCAGCAGCTACTGGGACATCTCCTATGAGCAGTACTTC
CASSYWDISYEQYF
>NA|TRBV4-2|once|TRBJ1-2
TGTGCCAGCAGCCACGACCCGGGAATCCGTCTAGGTGGCTACACCTTC
CASSHDPGIRLGGYTF
>NA|TRBV20-1|many|TRBJ2-7
TGCAGTGCTAGAGAGGCGGGGTACGAGCAGTACTTC
CSAREAGYEQYF
>TRBD2|TRBV2|few|TRBJ2-1
TGTGCCAGCAGTCCGCGGCGACTAGCGGACAATGAGCAGTTCTTC
CASSPRRLADNEQFF
>NA|TRBV12-3/TRBV12-4|NA|TRBJ2-6
TGTGCCAGCAGTTTGGCACAGGGCTTCTCTGGGGCCAACGTCCTGACTTTC
CASSLAQGFSGANVLTF
>TRBD1|TRBV29-1|NA|TRBJ2-7
TGCAGCGGAAGTGGGGACAGACCGTCCAATGAGCAGTACTTC
CSGSGDRPSNEQYF
>NA|TRBV11-2|NA|TRBJ1-1
TGTGCCAGCAGCTTAACGGGCAGCTCCCTCAGTGAAGCTTTCTTT
CASSLTGSSLSEAFF
>TRBD1|TRBV2|many|TRBJ2-7
TGTGCCAGCAGTTACCTCCAGACAGGGACCTACGAGCAGTACTTC
CASSYLQTGTYEQYF
>NA|TRBV11-2|NA|TRBJ2-7
TGTGCCAGCAGCTTACTCAAGGAGTACCACGAGCAGTACTTC
CASSLLKEYHEQYF
>TRBD2|TRBV9|NA|TRBJ2-1
TGTGCCAGCAGCCCCCGGACTAGCGGGGATTCCTACAATGAGCAGTTCTTC
CASSPRTSGDSYNEQFF
>NA|TRBV5-5|NA|TRBJ1-1
TGTGCCAGCAGCTTGGGGGGCCTCGCAGGGATGAACACTGAAGCTTTCTTT
CASSLGGLAGMNTEAFF
>NA|TRBV2|NA|TRBJ2-4
TGTGCCGGAGCTGGGGCCAAATACATTCAGTACTTC
CAGAGAKYIQYF
>NA|TRBV29-1|NA|TRBJ2-1
TGCAGCGTTTCCGGGACCCGAGGAGGTGGGCAGTTCTTC
CSVSGTRGGGQFF
>NA|TRBV3-1|NA|TRBJ1-4
TGTGCCAGCAGCCAAGGGGGTAATGAAAAACTGTTTTTT
CASSQGGNEKLFF
>TRBD1|TRBV7-6|few|TRBJ2-7
TGTGCCAGCAGCTTGAAACCGGGACAGTCCTACGAGCAGTACTTC
CASSLKPGQSYEQYF
>NA|TRBV20-1|many|TRBJ1-2
TGCAGTGCTAGTTCGACACTTCGTACCAATGGCTACACCTTC
CSASSTLRTNGYTF
>NA|TRBV29-1|few|TRBJ2-7
TGCAGCGTTGAAGAAGGAAGGCGGCCTTCGGGGGAGCAGTACTTC
CSVEEGRRPSGEQYF
>NA|TRBV6-1|NA|TRBJ2-3
TGTGCCAGCAGGACCGGTTCCCCCTCCAGATACGCGTATTTT
CASRTGSPSRYAYF
>NA|TRBV20-1|NA|TRBJ2-5
TGCAGTGGCCGATCTAGCGCCCTAGCCCAAGAGACCCAGTACTTC
CSGRSSALAQETQYF
>NA|TRBV5-1|NA|TRBJ2-2
TGCGCCAGCAGCTTGGAGTCCGGGGAGCTGTTTTTT
CASSLESGELFF
>TRBD2|TRBV5-1|NA|TRBJ2-1
TGCGCCAGCAGCTTGAGAACAGCTAGCGGGCTCTCCTACAATGAGCAGTTCTTC
CASSLRTASGLSYNEQFF
>NA|TRBV29-1|few|TRBJ2-3
TGCAGCGTTGTTTCTGACAGATACGCGTATTTT
CSVVSDRYAYF
>NA|TRBV20-1|many|TRBJ2-3
TGCAGTGCTAGCGGCGGCTACCGATTCAGCACAGATACGCAGTATTTT
CSASGGYRFSTDTQYF